This T cell receptor (beta chain) was captured by sequencing in a study of shared clonotypes between healthy human individuals. The wider study: Per-donor plates numbered three CD4 naive, three CD4 memory, two CD8 naive and one CD8 memory. Whole-study results and caveats: Rarefaction revealed incomplete sorted-subset sequencing despite large depth.

With V trimmed by 1 base and J by 7 bases, 3 bases remained unmatched. CDR3 length: 14 amino acids. The germline CDR1 and CDR2 sequences are LNHNV and YYDKDF (reference sequence). Method: immunoSEQ multiplex PCR; TCRdb's copy keeps in-frame clones and lacks some. The profile shows fewer than 850,000 clones, 72% of them singletons. All donors were Caucasian adults living in Nashville, Tennessee. On this clone itself: What it binds is unknown.

The sample consisted of memory CD4+ T cells sorted from blood. Subset meaning: CD45RA-negative fraction. The J gene is TRBJ1-4, the V gene TRBV15; 7 nucleotides match TRBD1. The sequence came from a young woman in good health. CDR3: CATSRAGTVEKLFF. The CDR3, as DNA: TGTGCCACCAGCAGAGCCGGGACAGTTGAAAAACTGTTTTTT. Variable domain in full (rest from reference TRBV15 and TRBJ1-4): DAMVIQNPRYQVTQFGKPVTLSCSQTLNHNVMYWYQQKSSQAPKLLFHYYDKDFNNEADTPDNFQSRRPNTSFCFLDIRSPGLGDTAMYLCATSRAGTVEKLFFGSGTQLSVL.